The present entry profiles one TCR beta chain with its context. V lost 2 bases, J lost 2 bases, and 4 bases lay in between. CDR1 and CDR2 (germline): SGHKS, YYEKEE (reference sequence). The CDR3 is made up of 12 amino acids. This entry is derived from a study of blood T cell repertoires in COVID-19. As for the study in general: Donors in the United States, Italy and Spain gave samples during acute or convalescent COVID-19. The cDNA or gDNA used as material had been derived from T cells, B-cell-depleted T cells, or PBMCs.

In the study's own analysis: Nucleated cell number was recorded as an estimate derived from reference gene primer amplification. Produced via immunoSEQ multiplex PCR; TCRdb's table is partial and in-frame only. V, J and clone size are taken as reported in that table, and D and trimming were inferred from the DNA itself. Found here are around 100,000 clones, around 66% of them singletons; the top ten hold 5% to 6.5%. This clonotype was obtained from a man at least 80 years old with acute or convalescent COVID-19. The chain uses TRBV5-5 and TRBJ1-2; no clear D. Sequencing was done on a sample of peripheral blood. The CDR3 bases are TGTGCCAGCAGCTTTGAGAACTATGGCTACACCTTC. Amino acid sequence: CASSFENYGYTF. Drawing the rest from reference TRBV5-5 and TRBJ1-2, the complete variable domain is DAGVTQSPTHLIKTRGQQVTLRCSPISGHKSVSWYQQVLGQGPQFIFQYYEKEERGRGNFPDRFSARQFPNYSSELNVNALLLGDSALYLCASSFENYGYTFGSGTRLTVV.